A single sample is the source of the 25 T cell receptor beta chains below, sequenced in a study of blood T cells in healthy people across ages. PCR was performed a second time for 7 to 11 cycles using a sample-barcoded 5' primer and a J-beta primer mix. TCRdb recomputed calls from the 5' RACE reads with MiXCR, one row per CDR3 protein. The table records fewer than 800,000 distinct CDR3 sequences, around 25% of them present only once. The sample was also reused in another study, on T cells of mothers and their children.

The sample comprised blood. These TCRs come from a boy between 10 and 17 years old in good health.

The chain couples TRBV6-2 or TRBV6-3 to TRBJ2-1, with 12 nucleotides matching TRBD2. The V and J ends lost 5 bases and 2 bases, in that order; junction bases with no gene match: 7. Germline CDR1 reads MNHEY; CDR2 reads SVGEGT. CDR3 size: 17 residues. This CDR3 is CASSTFRTSGAYNEQFF. CDR3 sequence (DNA): TGTGCCAGCAGTACTTTCCGGACTAGCGGGGCCTACAATGAGCAGTTCTTC.

This chain uses TRBV3-1 with TRBJ1-4, with D uncertain. V was shortened by 4 bases and J by 6 bases, with 12 bases between the two germline ends. Germline V gene sequence: CDR1 LGHDT, CDR2 YNNKEL (reference sequence). CDR3 length: 14 amino acids. This CDR3 is CASSPRGGYEKLFF. The CDR3 coding sequence is TGTGCCAGCAGCCCCCGTGGAGGGTATGAAAAACTGTTTTTT.

A note on this clonotype: A read error may account for a junction end that differs from germline. The V call is TRBV28, the J call TRBJ2-3; D is possibly TRBD1 (5 bases). CDR3 length: 12 residues. Per the germline V gene, CDR1 is MDHEN and CDR2 is SYDVKM. The CDR3: CASSSGFNTQFF. For the CDR3, the DNA is TGTGCCAGCAGTTCAGGGTTCAATACGCAGTTTTTT.

A remark on this clonotype: The junction differs from germline at one of its ends, possibly a read error. The gene calls are TRBV18 and TRBJ1-2, with a tentative D call TRBD1 (5 bases). There are 16 residues in the CDR3. Germline CDR1 is KGHSH and CDR2 is LQKENI. CDR3 loop: CASPPLQDPKGYGYTF. CDR3 sequence (DNA): TGTGCCAGCCCACCTTTACAGGATCCAAAGGGCTATGGCTACACCTTC.

This chain links TRBV12-3 or TRBV12-4 with TRBJ2-3; 10 nucleotides line up with TRBD2. The CDR3 loop spans 14 amino acids. J lost 5 bases, V lost 7 bases, and 6 bases had no gene match. The CDR3 DNA reads TGTGCCAGCATCGTCAGCGGGGGGGGAGATACGCAGTATTTT. It encodes CASIVSGGGDTQYF.

This sequence joins TRBV29-1 and TRBJ2-1, with a weak D call TRBD2 (5 bases). The length of the CDR3 is 11 residues. V was shortened by 4 bases and J by 9 bases, with 10 bases between the two germline ends. CDR1 is SQVTM and CDR2 is ANQGSEA in the germline V gene. The CDR3 is CSVVSGSEQFF. The CDR3 DNA follows: TGCAGCGTTGTTTCGGGGTCTGAGCAGTTCTTC.

A remark on this clonotype: At one end the junction does not follow the germline gene, possibly because of a read error. V is TRBV5-1 and J is TRBJ2-1; the D is unclear. The J call is doubtful: the DNA matches TRBJ2-5 better. The CDR3 consists of 14 residues. The V gene's germline CDR1 is SGHRS and CDR2 YFSETQ. The CDR3 DNA sequence: TGCGCCAGCGGCTTGTTAAGGGAAGAAGAGACCCAGTACTTC. It translates to CASGLLREEETQYF.

Concerning this clonotype: A single base separates this from a much larger clone, so it may be a read error. This chain joins TRBV29-1 and TRBJ2-4; D ambiguous. CDR1 is SQVTM, CDR2 ANQGSEA, per germline. The CDR3 runs to 15 residues. This chain's CDR3 is CSVVRPGIAKNIQHF. For the CDR3, the DNA is TGCAGCGTTGTCCGGCCAGGTATAGCCAAAAACATTCAGCACTTC. Full variable domain (outside the CDR3, taken from reference TRBV29-1 and TRBJ2-4): SAVISQKPSRDICQRGTSLTIQCQVDSQVTMMFWYRQQPGQSLTLIATANQGSEATYESGFVIDKFPISRPNLTFSTLTVSNMSPEDSSIYLCSVVRPGIAKNIQHFGAGTRLSVL.

This clonotype has just a few counts. Here the CDR3 DNA reads TGTGCCAGCAGCTTGATAGGGGGGGCATCCTACGAGCAGTACTTC. Amino acids: CASSLIGGASYEQYF. V usage is TRBV7-2 and J usage is TRBJ2-7; TRBD2 might be the D (7 bases). Trimming stripped 3 bases from V and 1 base from J, with 13 bases between. This CDR3 spans 15 amino acids. The germline V gene has CDR1 SGHTA and CDR2 FQGNSA.

This clonotype showed up just a few times. One end of the junction fails to match germline, which may point to a read error. The chain combines TRBV6-1 with TRBJ2-7, with 10 bases lining up with TRBD2. Germline V CDR1 and CDR2: MNHNS, SASEGT. The CDR3 runs to 16 residues. The CDR3 DNA sequence: TGCGCCAGCAGTGTTAGCGGGGGGATTAGCTTCTACGAGCAGTACTTC. It is translated as CASSVSGGISFYEQYF.

V usage is TRBV3-1 and J usage is TRBJ2-1; the D is unclear. Germline CDR1 and CDR2: LGHDT and YNNKEL (reference sequence). Trimming shortened V by 1 base and J by 4 bases, and 8 bases separated the two germline ends. The CDR3 consists of 14 residues. The CDR3, as DNA: TGTGCCAGCAGCCAAGGTCTGGTATACAATGAGCAGTTCTTC. Amino acids: CASSQGLVYNEQFF.

Note on this clonotype: One base away lies a much larger clone, so this may be a sequencing read error. This chain uses TRBV27 with TRBJ2-3, with D unclear. CDR3 length equals 13 residues. V was trimmed by 7 bases and J by 0 bases, leaving 8 bases between them. Germline V gene lookup returns CDR1 MNHEY and CDR2 SMNVEV (reference sequence). CDR3 sequence: CASNPTSTDTQYF. The CDR3 nucleotides are TGTGCCAGCAACCCGACTAGCACAGATACGCAGTATTTT.

The chain is built from TRBV7-2 and TRBJ2-5, with 7 bases lining up with TRBD1. The V gene's germline CDR1 is SGHTA and CDR2 FQGNSA. With V trimmed by 5 bases and J by 5 bases, 11 bases remained unmatched. The CDR3 totals 15 residues. CDR3 in amino acids: CASSPIGVGGETQYF. The CDR3 DNA follows: TGTGCCAGCAGCCCAATTGGGGTAGGGGGCGAGACCCAGTACTTC.

The chain links TRBV10-3 to TRBJ1-4; possible D gene TRBD1, 5 bases. Trimming pared 6 bases from V and 7 bases from J, leaving 6 bases between. Germline lookup yields CDR1 ENHRY and CDR2 SYGVKD. CDR3 length equals 11 residues. The CDR3 region has the DNA TGTGCCATCAGGCAGGGTGAAAAACTGTTTTTT. Translated: CAIRQGEKLFF.

This chain joins TRBV11-3 and TRBJ2-4; D gene uncertain. In germline, CDR1 is SGHNT, CDR2 YENEEA. The CDR3 covers 12 residues. Trimming stripped 4 bases from V and 10 bases from J, with 11 bases between. The DNA of the CDR3 is TGTGCCAGCAGCTCCCCCGCCGAAATTCAGTACTTC. Translating gives CASSSPAEIQYF.

The chain combines TRBV29-1 with TRBJ2-3, with TRBD2 identical over 14 bases. This CDR3 contains 15 residues. CDR1 and CDR2 (germline): SQVTM, ANQGSEA. V trimming: 3 bases; J trimming: 4 bases; junction bases outside the gene matches: 3. The CDR3 protein is CSVDGLAGGSDTQYF. The CDR3 region has the DNA TGCAGCGTTGACGGACTAGCGGGAGGATCAGATACGCAGTATTTT.

Only a few counts were recorded for this clonotype. The chain links TRBV6-4 to TRBJ1-1; D is perhaps TRBD1 (5 bases). This CDR3 contains 14 residues. Germline values: CDR1 MRHNA, CDR2 SNTAGT. Trimming cost V 5 bases and J 6 bases, with 16 bases left between them. Written as DNA, the CDR3 is TGTGCCAGCAGTCCCGGGACCCTTGGAGCTGAAGCTTTCTTT. The encoded protein is CASSPGTLGAEAFF.

The chain recombines TRBV6-2 or TRBV6-3 with TRBJ2-7; 7 bases line up with TRBD1. V dropped 2 bases and J dropped 3; count of bases not matched to a gene: 4. The length of the CDR3 is 14 residues. Looked up from germline, CDR1 is MNHEY and CDR2 is SVGEGT. Written as DNA, the CDR3 is TGTGCCAGCAGTTACGGGGACAGAGACTACGAGCAGTACTTC. Protein: CASSYGDRDYEQYF.

This rearrangement joins TRBV28 to TRBJ1-5, with D possibly being TRBD1 (5 bases). Per the germline V gene, CDR1 is MDHEN and CDR2 is SYDVKM. The CDR3 spans 12 residues. Trimming removed 7 bases at V and 6 bases at J, with 10 bases between. This chain's CDR3 is CASNRYGQPQHF. The CDR3 nucleotides are TGTGCCAGCAACAGGTACGGTCAGCCCCAGCATTTT.

This chain uses TRBV7-2 with TRBJ2-5, with no clear D. Germline V lookup: CDR1 SGHTA, CDR2 FQGNSA. CDR3 size: 16 residues. V lost 5 bases, J lost 4 bases, and 20 bases lay in between. CDR3: CASSPATGRAGETQYF. The CDR3 DNA reads as TGTGCCAGCAGCCCCGCGACGGGTAGGGCTGGAGAGACCCAGTACTTC.

The table lists this clonotype with a few counts. The J gene is TRBJ2-5, the V gene TRBV19; D not resolved. CDR3 length: 14 residues. From germline, CDR1 is LNHDA and CDR2 SQIVND (reference sequence). V was cut by 1 base and J by 2 bases, with 8 bases left in between. DNA for the CDR3: TGTGCCAGTAGTATAGCCGGGCCGCAAGAGACCCAGTACTTC. The encoded protein is CASSIAGPQETQYF. The full variable domain, with the rest looked up from reference TRBV19 and TRBJ2-5, is DGGITQSPKYLFRKEGQNVTLSCEQNLNHDAMYWYRQDPGQGLRLIYYSQIVNDFQKGDIAEGYSVSREKKESFPLTVTSAQKNPTAFYLCASSIAGPQETQYFGPGTRLLVL.

This clonotype has more than one count but fewer than ten. V gene TRBV12-5 combines with J gene TRBJ2-1; D is uncertain. The J call may be incorrect, as the DNA end agrees better with TRBJ2-7. Germline CDR1 LGHNT, CDR2 FRNRAP. The CDR3 consists of 14 residues. The CDR3 reads CASGPSPSVDEQYF. The CDR3 nucleotides are TGTGCTAGTGGCCCCTCCCCCTCTGTTGATGAGCAGTACTTC.

The sample holds many counts of this clonotype. The V and J genes are TRBV4-1 and TRBJ2-3, with 9 bases that match TRBD1. Germline values: CDR1 MGHRA, CDR2 YSYEKL. The J segment lost 0 bases and the V segment lost 4 bases, leaving 5 bases of the junction unmatched. There are 16 residues in the CDR3. CDR3 residues: CASSLPGTGSTDTQYF. The CDR3 DNA reads as TGCGCCAGCAGCCTCCCAGGGACAGGGAGCACAGATACGCAGTATTTT.

The J gene is TRBJ1-4, the V gene TRBV7-2; a weak D match, TRBD1 (6 bases). Germline assignment: CDR1 SGHTA and CDR2 FQGNSA. Deletions cut 5 bases from V and 4 bases from J, with 14 bases between. This CDR3 comprises 15 residues. The CDR3 region is CASSPGQIYNEKLFF. The CDR3 coding sequence is TGTGCCAGCAGCCCAGGACAGATATATAATGAAAAACTGTTTTTT.

This clonotype was seen a handful of times. The V and J genes are TRBV12-3 or TRBV12-4 and TRBJ2-7; possibly TRBD1 for D (6 bases). Between the trimmed V and J ends, which lost 5 bases and 3 bases, there was a span of 8 bases. This CDR3 has 12 amino acids. CDR3 sequence reads: CASSHRDYEQYF. As DNA, the CDR3 is TGTGCCAGCAGTCACAGGGACTACGAGCAGTACTTC.